This TCR beta chain was observed in a study of cytomegalovirus exposure and HLA in healthy donors. Study outcomes and limitations: Presence/absence analyses treated sequencing depth as roughly uniform across donors. A few V segments could not be told apart, such as TRBV6-2 and TRBV6-3, and were left out.

The CDR3 covers 17 residues. Germline CDR1 and CDR2: MGHRA and YSYEKL. The ends lost 2 bases at V and 4 bases at J; junction bases unmatched: 11. Comments on this clone: The antigen is not known.

The PCR contained 60 Vbeta and 13 Jbeta primers. Profiling relied on immunoSEQ multiplex PCR, and the TCRdb table lists in-frame clones only, not all of them. The sample carries hundreds of thousands of clones, approximately 84% recorded once. The chain joins TRBV4-1 to TRBJ2-7; 10 nucleotides line up with TRBD2. The sample was PBMCs. This TCR was recovered from a girl aged 2-10 years in good health and CMV-seronegative. The CDR3 region has the DNA TGCGCCAGCAGCCAACTCGCGATAGCGGGGGGACCGTACGAGCAGTACTTC. Residues: CASSQLAIAGGPYEQYF.